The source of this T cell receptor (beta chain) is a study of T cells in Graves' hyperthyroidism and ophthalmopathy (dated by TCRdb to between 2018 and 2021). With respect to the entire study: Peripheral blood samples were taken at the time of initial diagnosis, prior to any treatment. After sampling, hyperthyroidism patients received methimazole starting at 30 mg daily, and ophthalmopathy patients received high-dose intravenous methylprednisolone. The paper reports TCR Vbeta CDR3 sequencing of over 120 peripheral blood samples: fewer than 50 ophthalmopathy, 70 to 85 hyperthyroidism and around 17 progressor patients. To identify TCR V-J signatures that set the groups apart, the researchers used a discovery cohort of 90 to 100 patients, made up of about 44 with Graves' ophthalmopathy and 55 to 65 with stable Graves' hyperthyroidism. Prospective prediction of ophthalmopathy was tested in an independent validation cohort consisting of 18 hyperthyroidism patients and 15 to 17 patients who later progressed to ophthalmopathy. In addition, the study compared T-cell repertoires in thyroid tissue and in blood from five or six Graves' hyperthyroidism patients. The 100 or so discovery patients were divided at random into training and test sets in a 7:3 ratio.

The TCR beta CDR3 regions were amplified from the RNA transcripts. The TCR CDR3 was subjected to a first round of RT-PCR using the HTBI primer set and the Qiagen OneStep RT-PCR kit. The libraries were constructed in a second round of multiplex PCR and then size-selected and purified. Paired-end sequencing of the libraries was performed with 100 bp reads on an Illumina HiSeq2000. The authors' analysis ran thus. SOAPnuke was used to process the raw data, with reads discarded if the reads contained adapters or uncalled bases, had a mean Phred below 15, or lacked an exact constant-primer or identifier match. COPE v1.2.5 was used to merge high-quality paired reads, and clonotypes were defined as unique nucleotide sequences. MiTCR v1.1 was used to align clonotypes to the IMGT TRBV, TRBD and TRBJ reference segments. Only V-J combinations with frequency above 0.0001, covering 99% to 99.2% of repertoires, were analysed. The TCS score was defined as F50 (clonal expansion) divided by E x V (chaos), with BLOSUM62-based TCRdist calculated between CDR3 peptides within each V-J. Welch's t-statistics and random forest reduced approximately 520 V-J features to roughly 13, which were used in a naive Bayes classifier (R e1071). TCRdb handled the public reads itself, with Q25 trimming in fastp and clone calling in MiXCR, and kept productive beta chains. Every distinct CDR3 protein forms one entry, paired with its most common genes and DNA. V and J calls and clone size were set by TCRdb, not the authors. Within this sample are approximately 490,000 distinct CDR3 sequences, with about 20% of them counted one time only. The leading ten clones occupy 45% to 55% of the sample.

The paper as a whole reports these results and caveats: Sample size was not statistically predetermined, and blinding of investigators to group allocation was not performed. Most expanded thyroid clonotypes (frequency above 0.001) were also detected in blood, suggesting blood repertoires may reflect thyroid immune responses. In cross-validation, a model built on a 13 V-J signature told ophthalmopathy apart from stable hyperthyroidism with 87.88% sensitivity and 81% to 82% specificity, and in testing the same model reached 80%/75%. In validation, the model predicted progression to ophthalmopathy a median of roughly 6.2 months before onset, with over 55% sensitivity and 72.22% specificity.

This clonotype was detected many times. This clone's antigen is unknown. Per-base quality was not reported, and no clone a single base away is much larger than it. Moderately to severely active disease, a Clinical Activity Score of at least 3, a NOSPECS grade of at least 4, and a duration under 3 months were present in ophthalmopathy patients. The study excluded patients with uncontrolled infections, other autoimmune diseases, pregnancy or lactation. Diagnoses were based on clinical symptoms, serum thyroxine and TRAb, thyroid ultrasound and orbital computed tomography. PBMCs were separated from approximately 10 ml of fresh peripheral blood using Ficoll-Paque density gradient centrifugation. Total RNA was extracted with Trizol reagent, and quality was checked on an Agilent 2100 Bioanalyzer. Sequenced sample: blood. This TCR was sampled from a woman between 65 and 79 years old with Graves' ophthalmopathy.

This receptor carries the CDR3 CASSGGQGRGSPLHF. The DNA sequence follows: TGTGCCAGCAGTGGGGGACAGGGCCGGGGCTCACCCCTCCACTTT. The rearrangement joined TRBV2 to TRBJ1-6, and TRBD1 matches 9 of the central bases. From a lookup of the germline V gene, CDR1 and CDR2 are SNHLY and FYNNEI. Inclusive of the bounding cysteine and phenylalanine, the CDR3 is 15 residues long. The entry retains the CDR3 DNA only, 45 bases that are in frame from base 1. V trim: 4 bases; J trim: 10 bases; unmatched bases: 8.